The 28 T cell receptor beta chains below all came from one sample that was sequenced in a study of beta chain features in type 1 diabetes. Reverse transcribing all isolated RNA meant expressed TCRB transcripts were sequenced. Using immunoSEQ multiplex PCR, the repertoire was profiled, and TCRdb retains in-frame clones only, with some absent. The sample contains 970,000 or so clones, under 20% of which appear only once. Sequences were obtained from naive CD4+ T cells from blood. All receptors come from a young woman in good health.

The chain links TRBV5-6 to TRBJ2-3; 8 bases agree with TRBD2. In germline, CDR1 is SGHDT, CDR2 YYEEEE. The CDR3 sequence is 17 residues long. The V gene end was trimmed by 0 bases and the J gene end by 1 base; junction bases not matched to a gene: 7. The CDR3 DNA follows: TGTGCCAGCAGCTTGGCGGTAAGCGGGAGTGGCACAGATACGCAGTATTTT. This translates into CASSLAVSGSGTDTQYF.

V gene TRBV10-2 combines with J gene TRBJ2-1; tentatively, D is TRBD1 (5 bases). CDR3 size: 16 residues. V was pared by 6 bases and J by 5 bases, with 20 bases between. Germline loops: CDR1 WSHSY, CDR2 SAAADI. CDR3 sequence (DNA): TGCGCCAGCAGCCTCCCCCCCTCCAGGGTAGACAATGAGCAGTTCTTC. The encoded protein is CASSLPPSRVDNEQFF.

This clone was picked up a small number of times. The V gene is TRBV5-1, the J gene TRBJ2-5; the match to TRBD1 covers 7 bases. This CDR3 is 16 amino acids long. Trimming took 3 bases from V and 2 from J; bases not matched to a gene: 10. From germline, CDR1 is SGHRS and CDR2 YFSETQ. The CDR3 DNA follows: TGCGCCAGCAGCTCCCGACAGGGATCCGGACAAGAGACCCAGTACTTC. Its translation is CASSSRQGSGQETQYF.

In this sample, this clone turned up a few times. CDR3 DNA sequence: TGTGCCTACAAGTTTTACGAGCAGTACTTC. Its protein product is CAYKFYEQYF. The genes are TRBV19 and TRBJ2-7; no clear D gene. This CDR3 has 10 amino acids. The germline V gene has CDR1 LNHDA and CDR2 SQIVND (reference sequence). V dropped 11 bases and J dropped 4 bases, with 9 bases sitting between them.

A few counts support this clone. V is TRBV15 and J is TRBJ1-4; 7 nucleotides match TRBD1. This CDR3 contains 13 residues. CDR1 and CDR2 (germline): LNHNV, YYDKDF (reference sequence). Losses at the gene ends were 8 bases for V and 4 bases for J; bases not matched to a gene: 4. CDR3 DNA sequence: TGTGCCACCCGACAGGGTATTAATGAAAAACTGTTTTTT. This gives the protein CATRQGINEKLFF.

This chain links TRBV28 with TRBJ1-3; D possibly corresponds to TRBD1 (5 bases). Between the trimmed V and J ends, which lost 3 bases and 3 bases, there was a span of 9 bases. Germline V CDR1 and CDR2: MDHEN, SYDVKM. The CDR3 extends over 14 amino acids. The CDR3 protein is CASSFIGGGNTIYF. CDR3 bases: TGTGCCAGCAGTTTCATCGGGGGTGGAAACACCATATATTTT.

About this clone: The same CDR3 can be traced to other DNA sequences in this sample. The rearrangement links TRBV7-2 to TRBJ2-5; 7 bases line up with TRBD1. The CDR3 has 13 amino acids. Germline-derived CDR1 and CDR2 are SGHTA and FQGNSA. Trimming at V came to 2 bases and at J to 3 bases, leaving 0 bases not matched to a gene. CDR3 sequence (DNA): TGTGCCAGCAGCTTAACAGGGGAAGAGACCCAGTACTTC. Translation: CASSLTGEETQYF.

This clone came up a few times. The chain combines TRBV29-1 with TRBJ2-4, with 8 bases identical to TRBD1. Trimming removed 5 bases from V and 0 bases from J; junction bases left unmatched: 12. Germline V gene sequence: CDR1 SQVTM, CDR2 ANQGSEA. CDR3 length: 17 residues. CDR3 region: CSVLWTGSLLAKNIQYF. The CDR3 nucleotides read TGCAGCGTTTTATGGACAGGGTCCTTACTAGCCAAAAACATTCAGTACTTC.

The V call is TRBV4-3, the J call TRBJ1-5; possibly TRBD1 for D (6 bases). The germline gives CDR1 LGHNA, CDR2 YSLEER. This CDR3 spans 15 amino acids. V lost 3 bases, J lost 3 bases, and 12 bases lay in between. This chain's CDR3 is CASSQDSFANQPQHF. CDR3 nucleotide sequence: TGCGCCAGCAGCCAGGACAGTTTTGCCAATCAGCCCCAGCATTTT.

This clone was detected only a few times. This same CDR3 is encoded by further DNA sequences in the sample. This chain links TRBV28 with TRBJ2-5, with D possibly being TRBD2 (6 bases). In germline, CDR1 is MDHEN, CDR2 SYDVKM. V was shortened by 2 bases and J by 5 bases, with 12 bases between the two germline ends. CDR3 length equals 14 residues. The DNA of the CDR3 is TGTGCCAGCAGTTTAGGCGGGACCCAGGAGACCCAGTACTTC. It codes for CASSLGGTQETQYF.

V and J are TRBV19 and TRBJ1-2; weak D call: TRBD1 (6 bases). The CDR3 is 15 amino acids. Germline-derived CDR1 and CDR2 are LNHDA and SQIVND (reference sequence). Between the trimmed V and J ends, which lost 6 bases and 4 bases, there was a span of 18 bases. CDR3 nucleotide sequence: TGTGCCAGTAGCAAAAAGGACAGCAGCCGCTATGGCTACACCTTC. Its protein is CASSKKDSSRYGYTF.

This clone was seen more than once but under ten times. The J gene is TRBJ2-7, the V gene TRBV19; 7 nucleotides line up with TRBD2. The CDR3 length is 15 residues. Trimming removed 5 bases from V and 0 bases from J; junction bases left unmatched: 7. The germline gives CDR1 LNHDA, CDR2 SQIVND (reference sequence). The CDR3 sequence is CASSPLGGFSYEQYF. DNA of the CDR3: TGTGCCAGTAGTCCCCTCGGGGGGTTCTCCTACGAGCAGTACTTC. Variable domain in full (rest from reference TRBV19 and TRBJ2-7): DGGITQSPKYLFRKEGQNVTLSCEQNLNHDAMYWYRQDPGQGLRLIYYSQIVNDFQKGDIAEGYSVSREKKESFPLTVTSAQKNPTAFYLCASSPLGGFSYEQYFGPGTRLTVT.

A few counts support this clone. This rearrangement joins TRBV2 to TRBJ2-6; the D gene is possibly TRBD1 (6 bases). V shed 4 bases and J shed 1 base, with 8 bases lying between them. This CDR3 comprises 15 residues. CDR1 is SNHLY, CDR2 FYNNEI, per germline. The CDR3 protein is CASSVTGSGANVLTF. The DNA for the CDR3 is TGTGCCAGCAGTGTAACAGGGTCTGGGGCCAACGTCCTGACTTTC.

In nucleotides, the CDR3 is TGTGCCAGCAGCTTAAAAACAGGCCAGGGGGTTAATGAGCAGTTCTTC. It yields the protein CASSLKTGQGVNEQFF. The chain has TRBV7-3 and TRBJ2-3, with TRBD1 matching 7 bases. The J call may be faulty, since TRBJ2-1 better matches the DNA end. Germline V gene sequence: CDR1 SGHTA, CDR2 FQGTGA. The CDR3 is 16 amino acids.

This clone has more than one count but fewer than ten. V usage is TRBV29-1 and J usage is TRBJ2-3; D is undetermined. The CDR3 is 14 amino acids. Trimming took off 4 bases at V and 4 bases at J, with 15 bases between the two ends. Germline CDR1 is SQVTM and CDR2 is ANQGSEA. CDR3 sequence reads: CSVAQTVPSDTQYF. As DNA, the CDR3 is TGCAGCGTTGCCCAAACCGTCCCGTCAGATACGCAGTATTTT.

V usage is TRBV4-2 and J usage is TRBJ2-1, with 12 nucleotides matching TRBD2. Per the germline V gene, CDR1 is LGHNA and CDR2 is YNFKEQ. This CDR3 has 17 residues. V lost 3 bases to trimming and J lost 3 bases; unmatched junction nucleotides: 6. The CDR3 loop reads CASSHEASGGGYNEQFF. CDR3 nucleotides: TGTGCCAGCAGCCACGAGGCTAGCGGGGGGGGCTACAATGAGCAGTTCTTC.

This clone was observed a handful of times. This chain uses TRBV23-1 with TRBJ2-1; TRBD2 aligns across 7 bases. TRBV23-1 is an ORF, with its function uncertain. V lost 8 bases, J lost 3 bases, and 10 bases stayed unmatched. This CDR3 is 15 amino acids long. Here the CDR3 reads CASGKSGTDYNEQFF. The CDR3, as DNA: TGCGCCAGCGGAAAAAGCGGGACCGACTACAATGAGCAGTTCTTC.

Only a few counts were recorded for this clone. The chain has TRBV11-2 and TRBJ2-5; D unresolved. This CDR3 comprises 15 residues. Germline CDR1 reads SGHAT; CDR2 reads FQNNGV. Deletions cut 5 bases from V and 1 base from J, with 14 bases between. This CDR3 is CASSHGVAFQETQYF. The CDR3 nucleotides are TGTGCCAGCAGCCATGGGGTGGCCTTCCAAGAGACCCAGTACTTC. The entire variable domain, with the rest obtained from reference TRBV11-2 and TRBJ2-5, is as follows: EAGVAQSPRYKIIEKRQSVAFWCNPISGHATLYWYQQILGQGPKLLIQFQNNGVVDDSQLPKDRFSAERLKGVDSTLKIQPAKLEDSAVYLCASSHGVAFQETQYFGPGTRLLVL.

This clone was recorded once. The chain couples TRBV7-2 to TRBJ2-5, with a weak D call TRBD1 (5 bases). The DNA end is more similar to TRBJ2-7, so the J call may be wrong. Germline values: CDR1 SGHTA, CDR2 FQGNSA. The CDR3 runs 15 residues. CDR3 sequence reads: CASSLYYGQPYEQYF. CDR3 nucleotides: TGTGCCAGCAGCTTATACTACGGACAACCCTACGAGCAGTACTTC.

CDR3: CSVASHNEQYF. In DNA, the CDR3 is TGCAGTGTGGCTTCCCACAACGAGCAGTACTTC. The gene calls are TRBV20-1 and TRBJ2-7; the D is unclear. From germline, CDR1 is DFQATT and CDR2 SNEGSKA (reference sequence). Trimming pared 7 bases from V and 5 bases from J, leaving 12 bases between. CDR3 length: 11 amino acids.

The V call is TRBV30, the J call TRBJ2-2, with unresolved D. The V and J ends lost 5 bases and 6 bases respectively, with 16 bases between them. The germline CDR1 and CDR2 sequences are GTSNPN and SVGIG (reference sequence). This CDR3 spans 14 amino acids. CDR3 sequence: CAWLGYKSAGELFF. The CDR3 bases are TGTGCCTGGTTGGGGTATAAGTCGGCCGGGGAGCTGTTTTTT.

V usage is TRBV4-3 and J usage is TRBJ1-6; no reliable D call. V was cut by 1 base and J by 8 bases, with 6 bases left in between. The CDR3 consists of 13 residues. From germline, CDR1 is LGHNA and CDR2 YSLEER. The CDR3 DNA sequence: TGCGCCAGCAGCCAAGTTCTTGATTCACCCCTCCACTTT. This encodes CASSQVLDSPLHF.

This clone was found a few times. The rearrangement joins TRBV7-9 to TRBJ1-5; the D gene is possibly TRBD1 (5 bases). Per germline, CDR1 SEHNR and CDR2 FQNEAQ (reference sequence). Trimming cost V 5 bases and J 0 bases, with 11 bases left between them. The CDR3 sequence is 15 residues long. The CDR3 loop is CASSRDGYSNQPQHF. The DNA of the CDR3 is TGTGCCAGCAGCCGGGACGGTTATAGCAATCAGCCCCAGCATTTT.

This clone was recorded a few times. The rearrangement links TRBV7-2 to TRBJ1-2, with D tentatively TRBD1 (5 bases). This CDR3 contains 14 residues. Germline lookup yields CDR1 SGHTA and CDR2 FQGNSA. Trimming shortened V by 2 bases and J by 6 bases, and 13 bases separated the two germline ends. CDR3 DNA sequence: TGTGCCAGCAGCTTATTGGCAGGGACTGATGGCTACACCTTC. Its protein is CASSLLAGTDGYTF.

In this sample, this clone turned up a few times. V usage is TRBV5-4 and J usage is TRBJ2-1; possibly TRBD1 for D (6 bases). The germline CDR1 and CDR2 sequences are SGHNT and YYREEE (reference sequence). The CDR3 covers 15 residues. The germline V and J ends were trimmed by 5 bases and 5 bases, with 17 bases remaining between them. CDR3 sequence: CASSELGGAHNEQFF. CDR3 in DNA: TGTGCCAGCAGTGAACTTGGGGGCGCCCACAATGAGCAGTTCTTC.

This clone was seen a handful of times. The chain employs TRBV2 and TRBJ2-7; 8 bases are a match to TRBD1. J lost 3 bases, V lost 7 bases, and 5 bases had no gene match. Germline CDR1 and CDR2: SNHLY and FYNNEI. This CDR3 is 13 amino acids long. CDR3 sequence: CASKGQAIYEQYF. The CDR3 region has the DNA TGTGCCAGCAAGGGACAGGCGATCTACGAGCAGTACTTC.

This clone has a single count. This chain connects TRBV6-7 to TRBJ2-4; D is ambiguous. TRBV6-7 is an open reading frame, and its role is uncertain. Trimming took off 7 bases at V and 0 bases at J, with 19 bases between the two ends. CDR3 length equals 17 residues. CDR3 loop: CASTLTSVGKAKNIQYF. The CDR3 region has the DNA TGTGCCAGCACTTTAACTTCGGTAGGGAAAGCCAAAAACATTCAGTACTTC.

The chain couples TRBV7-9 to TRBJ1-1, with 7 nucleotides matching TRBD1. CDR3 length: 17 amino acids. Germline assignment: CDR1 SEHNR and CDR2 FQNEAQ (reference sequence). Trimming took 1 base from V and 1 from J; bases not matched to a gene: 9. This CDR3 is CASSLVKYRGRNTEAFF. The CDR3 DNA follows: TGTGCCAGCAGCTTAGTCAAATACAGGGGTCGGAACACTGAAGCTTTCTTT.